One T cell receptor beta chain is described in this entry. Its antigen remains unknown. The authors made cDNA by 5'RACE with 10-nucleotide random UMIs. TCRdb recomputed calls from the 5' RACE reads with MiXCR, one row per CDR3 protein. This table has around 130,000 distinct CDR3 sequences, about 3.4% appearing once. The sample comes from a study of neurological immune-mediated disorders. About the research overall: In a group of about 35 multiple sclerosis patients, some 31 had the relapsing-remitting type and 3 had the secondary progressive type.

Overall study findings and caveats: HTLV-1-associated myelopathy showed the most TCR clonal expansion; multiple sclerosis the least, below healthy controls.

Specimen: PBMCs. This TCR was sampled from a woman in her 30s with multiple sclerosis.

The CDR3 reads CASSYSAGSGYQPQHF. As DNA, the CDR3 is TGTGCCAGCAGTTACTCGGCGGGGAGTGGGTATCAGCCCCAGCATTTT. This chain uses TRBV6-6 with TRBJ1-5; the D is unclear. This CDR3 is built from 16 residues. From germline, CDR1 is MNHNY and CDR2 SVGAGI (reference sequence). V lost 0 bases to trimming and J lost 5 bases, with 14 bases between them.